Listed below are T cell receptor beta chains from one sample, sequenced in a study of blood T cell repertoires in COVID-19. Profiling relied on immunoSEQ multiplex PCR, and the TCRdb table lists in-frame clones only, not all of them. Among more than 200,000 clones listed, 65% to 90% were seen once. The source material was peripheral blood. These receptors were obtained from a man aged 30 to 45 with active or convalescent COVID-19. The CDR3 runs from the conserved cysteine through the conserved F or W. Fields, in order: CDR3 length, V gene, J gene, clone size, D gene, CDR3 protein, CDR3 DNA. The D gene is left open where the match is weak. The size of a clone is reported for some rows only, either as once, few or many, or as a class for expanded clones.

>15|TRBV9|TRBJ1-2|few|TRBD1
CASSQTGQGTYGYTF
TGTGCCAGCAGCCAAACCGGACAGGGTACCTATGGCTACACCTTC
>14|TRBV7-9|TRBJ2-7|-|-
CASSPEGRRDEQYF
TGTGCCAGCAGCCCGGAGGGGAGGAGGGACGAGCAGTACTTC
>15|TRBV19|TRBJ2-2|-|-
CASSIEGGATGELFF
TGTGCCAGTAGTATAGAAGGGGGAGCCACCGGGGAGCTGTTTTTT
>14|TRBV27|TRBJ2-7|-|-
CASSPVRYHYEQYF
TGTGCCAGCAGTCCCGTCCGGTATCACTACGAGCAGTACTTC
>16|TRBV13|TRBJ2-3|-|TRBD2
CASSLEAGGIADTQYF
TGTGCCAGCAGCTTGGAAGCGGGGGGGATCGCAGATACGCAGTATTTT
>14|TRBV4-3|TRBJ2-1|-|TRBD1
CASSQGTGINEQFF
TGCGCCAGCAGCCAAGGGACAGGGATCAATGAGCAGTTCTTC
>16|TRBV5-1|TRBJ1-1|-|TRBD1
CASSPRQGRRGTEAFF
TGCGCCAGCAGCCCTCGACAGGGAAGAAGGGGCACTGAAGCTTTCTTT
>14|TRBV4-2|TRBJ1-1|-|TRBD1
CASSQTTGVTEAFF
TGTGCCAGCAGCCAAACCACAGGGGTTACTGAAGCTTTCTTT
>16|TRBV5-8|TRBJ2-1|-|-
CASSLYRLSSYNEQFF
TGTGCCAGCAGCTTGTATCGGTTAAGCTCCTACAATGAGCAGTTCTTC
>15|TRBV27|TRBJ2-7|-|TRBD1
CASSSGTGETYEQYF
TGTGCCAGCAGCTCCGGGACAGGGGAAACCTACGAGCAGTACTTC
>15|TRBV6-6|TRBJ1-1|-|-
CASSYSNRVDTEAFF
TGTGCCAGCAGTTACTCGAACAGGGTGGACACTGAAGCTTTCTTT
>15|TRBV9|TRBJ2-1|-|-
CASSRAGDAYNEQFF
TGTGCCAGCAGCCGAGCAGGGGACGCCTACAATGAGCAGTTCTTC
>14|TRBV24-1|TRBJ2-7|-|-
CATSDRNRPYEQYF
TGTGCCACCAGTGATCGAAACAGACCATACGAGCAGTACTTC
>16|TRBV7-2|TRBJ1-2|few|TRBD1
CASSLDHRGHGYGYTF
TGTGCCAGCAGCCTGGACCACAGGGGGCATGGTTATGGCTACACCTTC
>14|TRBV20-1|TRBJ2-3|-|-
CSASSRLVPDTQYF
TGCAGTGCTAGTTCTCGACTAGTTCCAGATACGCAGTATTTT
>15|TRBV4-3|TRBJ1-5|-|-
CASSQDRQYNQPQHF
TGCGCCAGCAGCCAAGATCGCCAGTACAATCAGCCCCAGCATTTT
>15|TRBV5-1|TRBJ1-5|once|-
CASSFDGAGDQPQHF
TGCGCCAGCAGCTTCGATGGGGCAGGGGATCAGCCCCAGCATTTT
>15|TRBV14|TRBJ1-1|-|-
CASSQYPGVNTEAFF
TGTGCCAGCAGCCAATATCCGGGGGTAAACACTGAAGCTTTCTTT
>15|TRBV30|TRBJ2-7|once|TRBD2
CAWNKAGGHSYEQYF
TGTGCCTGGAATAAAGCGGGGGGGCATTCCTACGAGCAGTACTTC
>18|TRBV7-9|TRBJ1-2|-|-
CASSLVGLNSGVLGGYTF
TGTGCCAGCAGCTTAGTAGGACTGAACTCGGGGGTTCTGGGAGGCTACACCTTC
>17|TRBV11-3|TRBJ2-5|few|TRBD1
CASSRGLETGGMETQYF
TGTGCCAGCAGCCGTGGCCTTGAGACAGGGGGCATGGAGACCCAGTACTTC
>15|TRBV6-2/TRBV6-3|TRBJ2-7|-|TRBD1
CASSPVGTGAVEQYF
TGTGCCAGCAGCCCGGTGGGGACAGGGGCGGTCGAGCAGTACTTC
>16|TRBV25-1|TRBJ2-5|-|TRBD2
CASSEILAGGGETQYF
TGTGCCAGCAGTGAAATACTAGCGGGGGGAGGGGAGACCCAGTACTTC
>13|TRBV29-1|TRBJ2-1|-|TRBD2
CSVRLAGGYEQFF
TGCAGCGTTCGGCTAGCGGGGGGTTATGAGCAGTTCTTC
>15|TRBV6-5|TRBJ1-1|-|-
CASSPTRTANTEAFF
TGTGCCAGCAGTCCAACAAGGACAGCGAACACTGAAGCTTTCTTT
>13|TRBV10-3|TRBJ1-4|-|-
CAISVEINEKLFF
TGTGCCATCAGTGTCGAGATTAATGAAAAACTGTTTTTT
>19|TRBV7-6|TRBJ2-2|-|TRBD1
CASSFRLRDAGGEAGELFF
TGTGCCAGCAGCTTTCGTCTTCGGGACGCAGGGGGCGAAGCCGGGGAGCTGTTTTTT
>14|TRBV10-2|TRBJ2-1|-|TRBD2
CASLSGNYYNEQFF
TGCGCCAGCCTAAGCGGGAACTACTACAATGAGCAGTTCTTC
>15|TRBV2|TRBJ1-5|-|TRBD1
CASSEVGTGYQPQHF
TGTGCCAGCAGTGAAGTGGGGACAGGCTATCAGCCCCAGCATTTT
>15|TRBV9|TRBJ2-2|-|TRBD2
CASSLAGSNTGELFF
TGTGCCAGCAGCTTAGCGGGGAGTAACACCGGGGAGCTGTTTTTT
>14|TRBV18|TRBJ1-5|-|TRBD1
CASSPPGGVQPQHF
TGTGCCAGCTCACCCCCAGGGGGCGTTCAGCCCCAGCATTTT
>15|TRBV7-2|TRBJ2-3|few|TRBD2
CASSLTSGGRDTQYF
TGTGCCAGCAGCTTAACTAGCGGGGGGAGGGATACGCAGTATTTT
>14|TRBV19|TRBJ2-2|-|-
CASSIDGASGELFF
TGTGCCAGTAGTATAGACGGTGCTTCCGGGGAGCTGTTTTTT
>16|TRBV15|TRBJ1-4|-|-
CATSSLRAGTNEKLFF
TGTGCCACCAGCAGTCTACGGGCGGGCACTAATGAAAAACTGTTTTTT
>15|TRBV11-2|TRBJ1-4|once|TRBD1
CASSPRTGMYEKLFF
TGTGCCAGCAGCCCCCGGACAGGGATGTATGAAAAACTGTTTTTT
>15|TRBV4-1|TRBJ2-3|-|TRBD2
CASSQEFGTSGGEYF
TGCGCCAGCAGCCAAGAGTTTGGGACTAGCGGAGGGGAGTATTTT
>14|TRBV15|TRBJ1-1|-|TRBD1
CATSTGQGSPEAFF
TGTGCCACCAGCACTGGACAGGGCAGTCCTGAAGCTTTCTTT
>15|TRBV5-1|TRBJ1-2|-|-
CASSLYRADSDGYTF
TGCGCCAGCAGCTTGTACCGTGCAGACTCGGATGGCTACACCTTC